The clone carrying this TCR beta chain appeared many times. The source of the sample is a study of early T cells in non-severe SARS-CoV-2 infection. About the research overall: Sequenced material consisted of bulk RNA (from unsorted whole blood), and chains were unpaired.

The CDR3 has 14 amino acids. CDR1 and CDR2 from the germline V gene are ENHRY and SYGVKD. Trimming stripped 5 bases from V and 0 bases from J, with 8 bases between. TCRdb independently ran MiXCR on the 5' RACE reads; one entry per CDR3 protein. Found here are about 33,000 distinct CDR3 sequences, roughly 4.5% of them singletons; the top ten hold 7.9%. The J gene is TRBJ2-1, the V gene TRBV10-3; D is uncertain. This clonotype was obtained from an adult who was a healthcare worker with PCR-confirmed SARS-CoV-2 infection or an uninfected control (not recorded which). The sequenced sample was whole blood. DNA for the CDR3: TGTGCCATCAGTCCGACCGTCTCCTACAATGAGCAGTTCTTC. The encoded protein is CAISPTVSYNEQFF.